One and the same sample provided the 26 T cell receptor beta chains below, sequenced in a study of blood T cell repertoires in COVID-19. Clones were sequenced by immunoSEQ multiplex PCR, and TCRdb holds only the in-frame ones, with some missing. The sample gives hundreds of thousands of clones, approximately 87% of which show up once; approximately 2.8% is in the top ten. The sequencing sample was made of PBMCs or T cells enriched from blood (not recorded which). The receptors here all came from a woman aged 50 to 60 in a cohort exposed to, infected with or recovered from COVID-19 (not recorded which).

The CDR3 sequence: CASSPGLAGYEQYF. The CDR3, as DNA: TGTGCCAGCAGCCCGGGACTAGCGGGGTACGAGCAGTACTTC. The chain links TRBV4-2 to TRBJ2-7; 13 bases line up with TRBD2. Trimming took 4 bases from V and 4 from J; bases not matched to a gene: 1. CDR3 length: 14 amino acids. Germline assignment: CDR1 LGHNA and CDR2 YNFKEQ.

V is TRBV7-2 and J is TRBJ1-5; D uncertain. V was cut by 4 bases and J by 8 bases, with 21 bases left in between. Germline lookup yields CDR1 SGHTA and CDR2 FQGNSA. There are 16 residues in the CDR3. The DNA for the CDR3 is TGTGCCAGCAGCTCCGGGGAGAGGACCTCATCGGAGCCCCAGCATTTT. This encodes CASSSGERTSSEPQHF.

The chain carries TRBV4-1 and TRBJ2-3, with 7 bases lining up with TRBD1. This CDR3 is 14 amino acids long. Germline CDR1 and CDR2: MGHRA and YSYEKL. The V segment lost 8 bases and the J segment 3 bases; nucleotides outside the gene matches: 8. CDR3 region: CASSTRQGTDTQYF. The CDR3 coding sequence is TGCGCCAGCTCCACGAGACAGGGTACAGATACGCAGTATTTT.

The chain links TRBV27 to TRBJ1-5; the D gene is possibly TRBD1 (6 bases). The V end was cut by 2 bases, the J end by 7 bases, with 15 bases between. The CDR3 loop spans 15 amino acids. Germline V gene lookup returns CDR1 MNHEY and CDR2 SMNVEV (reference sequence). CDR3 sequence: CASSLVEGGGQPQHF. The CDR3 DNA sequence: TGTGCCAGCAGTTTAGTCGAGGGAGGGGGGCAGCCCCAGCATTTT.

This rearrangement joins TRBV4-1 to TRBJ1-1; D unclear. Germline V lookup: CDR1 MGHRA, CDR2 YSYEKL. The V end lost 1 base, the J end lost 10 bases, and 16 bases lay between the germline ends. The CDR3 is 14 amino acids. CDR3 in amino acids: CASSQGTAVIGAFF. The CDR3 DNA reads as TGCGCCAGCAGCCAAGGAACAGCCGTAATTGGAGCTTTCTTT.

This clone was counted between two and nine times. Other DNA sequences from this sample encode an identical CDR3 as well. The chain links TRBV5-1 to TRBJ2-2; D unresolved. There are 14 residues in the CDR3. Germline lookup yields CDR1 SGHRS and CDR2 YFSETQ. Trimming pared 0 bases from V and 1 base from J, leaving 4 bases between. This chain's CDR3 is CASSLARNTGELFF. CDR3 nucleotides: TGCGCCAGCAGCTTGGCCAGGAACACCGGGGAGCTGTTTTTT.

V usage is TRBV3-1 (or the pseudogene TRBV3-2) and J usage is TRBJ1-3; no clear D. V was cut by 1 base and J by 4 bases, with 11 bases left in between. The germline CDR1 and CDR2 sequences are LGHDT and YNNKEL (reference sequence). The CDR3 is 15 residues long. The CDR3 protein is CASSQALRGGNTIYF. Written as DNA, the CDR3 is TGTGCCAGCAGCCAAGCACTACGAGGGGGAAACACCATATATTTT.

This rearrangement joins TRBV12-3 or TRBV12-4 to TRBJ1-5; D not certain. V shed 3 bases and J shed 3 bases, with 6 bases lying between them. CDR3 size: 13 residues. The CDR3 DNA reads TGTGCCAGCAGTTTCCAGGTCAATCAGCCCCAGCATTTT. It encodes CASSFQVNQPQHF.

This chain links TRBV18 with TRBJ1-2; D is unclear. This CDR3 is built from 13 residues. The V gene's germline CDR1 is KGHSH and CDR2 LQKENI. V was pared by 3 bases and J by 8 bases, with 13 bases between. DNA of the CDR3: TGTGCCAGCTCACCGGCGGGGAGCCAGGGCTACACCTTC. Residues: CASSPAGSQGYTF.

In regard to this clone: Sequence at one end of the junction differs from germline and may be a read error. CDR3: CASSRSPGAGNTIYF. DNA of the CDR3: TGTGCTAGCAGCCGAAGCCCAGGGGCAGGAAACACCATATATTTT. This chain connects TRBV7-7 to TRBJ1-3; the D gene is possibly TRBD1 (6 bases). Germline-derived CDR1 and CDR2 are SSHAT and FNYEAQ (reference sequence). The CDR3 loop spans 15 amino acids.

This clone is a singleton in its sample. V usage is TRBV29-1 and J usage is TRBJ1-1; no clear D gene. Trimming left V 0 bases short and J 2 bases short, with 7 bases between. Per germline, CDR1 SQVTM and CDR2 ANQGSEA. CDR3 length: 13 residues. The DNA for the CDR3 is TGCAGCGTTGAAGATGGGAGAAACACTGAAGCTTTCTTT. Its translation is CSVEDGRNTEAFF.

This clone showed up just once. The DNA for the CDR3 is TGTGCCAGCTCACCGGGGGGAACCCAGCCCCAGCATTTT. Translation gives CASSPGGTQPQHF. The chain carries TRBV18 and TRBJ1-5; tentatively, D is TRBD1 (5 bases). Germline CDR1 KGHSH, CDR2 LQKENI. The CDR3 runs to 13 residues. Trimming removed 3 bases from V and 7 bases from J, with 10 bases in between.

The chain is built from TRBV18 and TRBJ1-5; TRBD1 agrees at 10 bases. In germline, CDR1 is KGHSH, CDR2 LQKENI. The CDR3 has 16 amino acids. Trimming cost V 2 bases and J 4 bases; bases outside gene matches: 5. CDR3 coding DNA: TGTGCCAGCTCACCAGGCGGGACAGGGGCAAATCAGCCCCAGCATTTT. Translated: CASSPGGTGANQPQHF.

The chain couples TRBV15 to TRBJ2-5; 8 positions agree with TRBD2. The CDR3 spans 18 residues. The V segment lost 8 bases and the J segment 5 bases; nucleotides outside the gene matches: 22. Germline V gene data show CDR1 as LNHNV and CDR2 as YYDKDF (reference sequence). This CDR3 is CATVVSPRHSGTSETQYF. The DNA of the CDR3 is TGTGCCACCGTGGTCTCCCCCCGCCATTCCGGGACTAGTGAGACCCAGTACTTC.

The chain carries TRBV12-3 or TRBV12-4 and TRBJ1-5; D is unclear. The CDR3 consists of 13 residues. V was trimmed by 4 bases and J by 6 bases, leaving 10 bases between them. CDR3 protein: CASSSGEGQPQHF. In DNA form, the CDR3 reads TGTGCCAGCAGTTCCGGTGAGGGTCAGCCCCAGCATTTT.

CDR3: CASSLASGDYGYTF. The CDR3 nucleotides are TGTGCCAGCAGCTTAGCGTCGGGGGACTATGGCTACACCTTC. The chain recombines TRBV7-2 with TRBJ1-2, with D possibly TRBD1 on 5 matching bases. The CDR3 totals 14 residues. V was cut by 0 bases and J by 3 bases, with 8 bases left in between. Germline V gene data show CDR1 as SGHTA and CDR2 as FQGNSA.

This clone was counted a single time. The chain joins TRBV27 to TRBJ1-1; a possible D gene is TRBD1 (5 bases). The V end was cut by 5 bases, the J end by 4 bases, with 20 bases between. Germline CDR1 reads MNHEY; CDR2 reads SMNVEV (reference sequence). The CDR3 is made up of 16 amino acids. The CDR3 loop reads CASSHRTAGRSTEAFF. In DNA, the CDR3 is TGTGCCAGCAGTCACCGCACGGCGGGGCGTAGCACTGAAGCTTTCTTT.

The CDR3 DNA is TGTGCCAGCAGGGGGCCCTCCTACGAGCAGTACTTC. It translates to CASRGPSYEQYF. The chain combines TRBV6-5 with TRBJ2-7, with a weak D call TRBD1 (5 bases). Germline V gene lookup returns CDR1 MNHEY and CDR2 SVGAGI. V was pared by 6 bases and J by 0 bases, with 6 bases between. CDR3 length: 12 amino acids.

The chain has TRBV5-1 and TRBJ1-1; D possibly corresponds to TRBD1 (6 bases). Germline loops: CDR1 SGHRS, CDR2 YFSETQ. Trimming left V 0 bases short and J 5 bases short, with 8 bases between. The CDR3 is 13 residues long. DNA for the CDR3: TGCGCCAGCAGCTTGGCCACAGGGACTGAAGCTTTCTTT. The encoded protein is CASSLATGTEAFF.

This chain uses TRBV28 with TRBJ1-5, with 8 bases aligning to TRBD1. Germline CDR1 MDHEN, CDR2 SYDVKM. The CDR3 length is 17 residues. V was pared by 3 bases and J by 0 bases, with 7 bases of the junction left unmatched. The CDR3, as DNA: TGTGCCAGCAGTTTGGACAGGGACAATTATAGCAATCAGCCCCAGCATTTT. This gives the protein CASSLDRDNYSNQPQHF.

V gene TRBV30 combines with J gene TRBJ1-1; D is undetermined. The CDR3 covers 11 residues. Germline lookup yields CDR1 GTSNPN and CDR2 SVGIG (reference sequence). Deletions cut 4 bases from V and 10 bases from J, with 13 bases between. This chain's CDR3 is CAWKTGLGAFF. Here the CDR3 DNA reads TGTGCCTGGAAGACGGGGTTGGGAGCTTTCTTT.

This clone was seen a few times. CDR3 amino acids: CAGQGNTEAFF. DNA for the CDR3: TGTGCCGGACAGGGGAACACTGAAGCTTTCTTT. The rearrangement uses TRBV30 and TRBJ1-1; TRBD1 aligns across 8 bases. The J segment lost 1 base and the V segment lost 8 bases, leaving 0 bases of the junction unmatched. Germline V gives CDR1 GTSNPN, CDR2 SVGIG (reference sequence). This CDR3 comprises 11 residues.

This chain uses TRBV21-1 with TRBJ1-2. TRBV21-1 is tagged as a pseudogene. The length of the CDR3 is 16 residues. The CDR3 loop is CASSKQNPGGNYGYTF. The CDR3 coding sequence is TGTGCCAGCAGCAAACAGAACCCCGGGGGTAACTATGGCTACACCTTC.

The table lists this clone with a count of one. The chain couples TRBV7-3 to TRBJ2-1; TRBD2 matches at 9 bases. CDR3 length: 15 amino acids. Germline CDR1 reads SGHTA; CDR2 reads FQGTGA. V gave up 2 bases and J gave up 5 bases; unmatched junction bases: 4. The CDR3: CASSLQLAGNNEQFF. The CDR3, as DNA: TGTGCCAGCAGCTTACAACTAGCGGGCAACAATGAGCAGTTCTTC.

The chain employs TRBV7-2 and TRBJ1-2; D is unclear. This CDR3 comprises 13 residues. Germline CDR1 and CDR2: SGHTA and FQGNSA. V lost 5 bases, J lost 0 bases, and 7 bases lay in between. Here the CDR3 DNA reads TGTGCCAGCAGCGCTGCTACTAACTATGGCTACACCTTC. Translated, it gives CASSAATNYGYTF.

The CDR3 coding sequence is TGCGCCAGCAGTGGGACAGGGGGCTCCCTTGAAGCTTTCTTT. Residues: CASSGTGGSLEAFF. The rearrangement joins TRBV5-1 to TRBJ1-1, with 12 bases fitting TRBD1. Trimming cost V 5 bases and J 7 bases; bases outside gene matches: 6. Germline-derived CDR1 and CDR2 are SGHRS and YFSETQ. The CDR3 consists of 14 residues.